This TCR beta chain was captured in a study of shared clonotypes between healthy human individuals. General observations from the study: Estimated clonotype richness was generally higher in naive than memory subsets.

Data came from immunoSEQ multiplex PCR; TCRdb stores just in-frame clones and leaves some out. The data contain 2 million to 2.5 million clones, about 92% of them seen just once; the ten biggest clones take up 0.39%. Concerning this clone itself: Antigen: not known. The junction departs from the called germline gene at one end, perhaps through a read error.

The CDR3 spans 12 residues. From germline, CDR1 is SQVTM and CDR2 ANQGSEA. The origin of this receptor is a young man in good health. Some clones in this sample may be carry-over from other donors' samples. The sequenced material came from naive CD4+ T cells from PBMCs. Noted subset: CD45RA+ positively selected. The chain links TRBV29-1 to TRBJ2-7; D is ambiguous. Written as DNA, the CDR3 is TGCAGCGTTGCGGTCGGCTCCGACGAGCAGTACTTC. It codes for CSVAVGSDEQYF.